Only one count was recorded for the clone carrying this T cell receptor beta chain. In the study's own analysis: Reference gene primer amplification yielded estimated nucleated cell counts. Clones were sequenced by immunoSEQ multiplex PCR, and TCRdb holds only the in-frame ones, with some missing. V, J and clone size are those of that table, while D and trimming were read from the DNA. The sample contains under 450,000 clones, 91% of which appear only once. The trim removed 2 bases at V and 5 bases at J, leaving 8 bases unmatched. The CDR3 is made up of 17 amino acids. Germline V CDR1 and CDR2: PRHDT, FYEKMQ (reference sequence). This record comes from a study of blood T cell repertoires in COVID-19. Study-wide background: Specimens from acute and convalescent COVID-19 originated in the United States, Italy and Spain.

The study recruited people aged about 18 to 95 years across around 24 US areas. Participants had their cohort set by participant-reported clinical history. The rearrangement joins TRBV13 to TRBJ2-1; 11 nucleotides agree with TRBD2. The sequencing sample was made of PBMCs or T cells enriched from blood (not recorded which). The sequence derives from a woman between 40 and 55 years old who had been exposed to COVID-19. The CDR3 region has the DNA TGTGCCAGCAGCTTACGAATGGGACTAGCGGAGCACAATGAGCAGTTCTTC. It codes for CASSLRMGLAEHNEQFF.